The 25 T cell receptor beta chains below come from one sample, sequenced in a study of OX40 agonist ivuxolimab in advanced cancers. Here immunoSEQ multiplex PCR was the method, and the copy in TCRdb shows in-frame clones only, minus some. The sample records about 86,000 clones, about 90% being singletons. Sequenced material: CD4+ or CD8+ T cells sorted from blood, taken in a trial of the OX40 agonist ivuxolimab. All receptors come from an adult with an advanced solid tumor such as melanoma, head and neck, liver or kidney cancer.

The genes are TRBV5-5 and TRBJ2-7, with TRBD2 matching over 8 bases. The trim removed 3 bases at V and 2 bases at J, leaving 10 bases unmatched. This CDR3 has 16 residues. Germline V gene lookup returns CDR1 SGHKS and CDR2 YYEKEE (reference sequence). Here the CDR3 reads CASSSSYSGVPYEQYF. For the CDR3, the DNA is TGTGCCAGCAGCTCGAGCTATAGCGGGGTTCCCTACGAGCAGTACTTC. The entire variable domain, with the rest obtained from reference TRBV5-5 and TRBJ2-7, is as follows: DAGVTQSPTHLIKTRGQQVTLRCSPISGHKSVSWYQQVLGQGPQFIFQYYEKEERGRGNFPDRFSARQFPNYSSELNVNALLLGDSALYLCASSSSYSGVPYEQYFGPGTRLTVT.

This chain joins TRBV30 and TRBJ2-7, with 9 bases fitting TRBD2. CDR3 length: 17 amino acids. V gave up 6 bases and J gave up 1 base; unmatched junction bases: 16. The germline CDR1 and CDR2 sequences are GTSNPN and SVGIG (reference sequence). CDR3 nucleotides: TGTGCCTGCATCGTCGCGGGAGGGCCCAGTAGGTCCTACGAGCAGTACTTC. Translation gives CACIVAGGPSRSYEQYF.

This clone came up once. The chain employs TRBV2 and TRBJ2-2; 7 bases fit TRBD2. This CDR3 has 15 residues. V lost 7 bases, J lost 5 bases, and 10 bases stayed unmatched. Per the germline V gene, CDR1 is SNHLY and CDR2 is FYNNEI. The CDR3 nucleotides read TGTGCCAGCATCGCGGCGGGAGAGGGGACCGGGGAGCTGTTTTTT. The encoded protein is CASIAAGEGTGELFF.

This rearrangement joins TRBV7-9 to TRBJ2-3, with D perhaps matching TRBD2 (5 bases). Germline CDR1 and CDR2: SEHNR and FQNEAQ (reference sequence). Trimming pared 1 base from V and 6 bases from J, leaving 11 bases between. This CDR3 has 14 amino acids. The CDR3 sequence: CASSLDGVVDTQYF. DNA for the CDR3: TGTGCCAGCAGCTTAGACGGGGTTGTCGATACGCAGTATTTT. The variable domain in full, with the rest retrieved from reference TRBV7-9 and TRBJ2-3, is DTGVSQNPRHKITKRGQNVTFRCDPISEHNRLYWYRQTLGQGPEFLTYFQNEAQLEKSRLLSDRFSAERPKGSFSTLEIQRTEQGDSAMYLCASSLDGVVDTQYFGPGTRLTVL.

V and J are TRBV6-6 and TRBJ1-2, with D hard to call. V lost 2 bases and J 3 bases, leaving 13 bases between the germline ends. Germline lookup yields CDR1 MNHNY and CDR2 SVGAGI (reference sequence). The CDR3 spans 15 residues. CDR3 coding DNA: TGTGCCAGCAGTTACAACCGGGAGCGCCACTATGGCTACACCTTC. As protein: CASSYNRERHYGYTF.

In this sample, this clone turned up once. The chain is built from TRBV27 and TRBJ2-7, with 10 bases lining up with TRBD1. Trimming cost V 0 bases and J 2 bases; bases outside gene matches: 4. The germline V gene has CDR1 MNHEY and CDR2 SMNVEV (reference sequence). The CDR3 totals 16 residues. CDR3 residues: CASSLSPGTGAYEQYF. The CDR3 nucleotides are TGTGCCAGCAGTTTATCCCCCGGGACAGGGGCCTACGAGCAGTACTTC.

The CDR3 here is CASSGQGSGLESAYEQYF. CDR3 in DNA: TGTGCCAGCAGCGGACAGGGGTCGGGGTTAGAGTCGGCTTACGAGCAGTACTTC. The genes are TRBV9 and TRBJ2-7; TRBD1 matches at 8 bases. The germline gives CDR1 SGDLS, CDR2 YYNGEE. V lost 3 bases, J lost 4 bases, and 18 bases stayed unmatched. This CDR3 spans 18 amino acids.

The rearrangement uses TRBV27 and TRBJ2-1; 8 bases agree with TRBD2. V lost 5 bases, J lost 3 bases, and 15 bases stayed unmatched. From germline, CDR1 is MNHEY and CDR2 SMNVEV (reference sequence). The CDR3 loop spans 18 amino acids. The CDR3 DNA reads as TGTGCCAGCAGTCCTAAGATTTTCGGGAGGGCGTTCTACAATGAGCAGTTCTTC. Encoded protein: CASSPKIFGRAFYNEQFF.

V is TRBV19 and J is TRBJ1-5, with 8 bases that match TRBD1. The trim removed 7 bases at V and 5 bases at J, leaving 4 bases unmatched. Germline V CDR1 and CDR2: LNHDA, SQIVND (reference sequence). This CDR3 has 13 residues. Here the CDR3 reads CASTTTGDQPQHF. Written as DNA, the CDR3 is TGTGCCAGTACCACGACAGGGGATCAGCCCCAGCATTTT.

This clone was found once. The rearrangement links TRBV2 to TRBJ1-4; D is undetermined. Between the trimmed V and J ends, which lost 8 bases and 8 bases, there was a span of 18 bases. The CDR3 sequence is 14 residues long. Germline V CDR1 and CDR2: SNHLY, FYNNEI. The CDR3 spells CASGGLMIGEKLFF. CDR3 DNA: TGTGCCAGCGGTGGGCTTATGATTGGAGAAAAACTGTTTTTT. Together with reference TRBV2 and TRBJ1-4, the CDR3 gives the full variable domain: EPEVTQTPSHQVTQMGQEVILRCVPISNHLYFYWYRQILGQKVEFLVSFYNNEISEKSEIFDDQFSVERPDGSNFTLKIRSTKLEDSAMYFCASGGLMIGEKLFFGSGTQLSVL.

The V call is TRBV19, the J call TRBJ2-5; TRBD2 is a possible D gene (6 bases). CDR1 and CDR2 from the germline V gene are LNHDA and SQIVND (reference sequence). The CDR3 is 15 residues long. V was trimmed by 6 bases and J by 5 bases, leaving 19 bases between them. In nucleotides, the CDR3 is TGTGCCAGTAGCCGCGGGGACCTTATGGAGGAGACCCAGTACTTC. Translation gives CASSRGDLMEETQYF.

The chain is built from TRBV7-2 and TRBJ2-7; 9 bases fit TRBD1. The germline gives CDR1 SGHTA, CDR2 FQGNSA. The CDR3 is 16 amino acids. With V trimmed by 1 base and J by 5 bases, 9 bases remained unmatched. DNA of the CDR3: TGTGCCAGCAGCTTAGGGCCGGACAGGGGAGTCCACGAGCAGTACTTC. Translation: CASSLGPDRGVHEQYF.

The V gene is TRBV7-2, the J gene TRBJ2-7, with D perhaps TRBD2 (6 bases). Looked up from germline, CDR1 is SGHTA and CDR2 is FQGNSA. This CDR3 spans 14 amino acids. Between the trimmed V and J ends, which lost 3 bases and 4 bases, there was a span of 13 bases. The CDR3: CASSLGLTVYEQYF. In DNA, the CDR3 is TGTGCCAGCAGCTTGGGACTTACCGTTTACGAGCAGTACTTC.

The chain combines TRBV19 with TRBJ2-7; either TRBD1 or TRBD2 may supply D (5 bases each). V was shortened by 7 bases and J by 2 bases, with 15 bases between the two germline ends. CDR3 length equals 14 residues. Germline V lookup: CDR1 LNHDA, CDR2 SQIVND (reference sequence). The CDR3 DNA follows: TGTGCCAGTACCAGTCGGGACGGTACCTACGAGCAGTACTTC. As protein: CASTSRDGTYEQYF.

With regard to this clone: The germline gene is not matched at one end of the junction; a read error may be the cause. The chain uses TRBV7-7 and TRBJ2-6, with D unclear. The CDR3 sequence is 18 residues long. Germline V gives CDR1 SSHAT, CDR2 FNYEAQ (reference sequence). The CDR3 region is CASTHSGSFISGANVLTF. Here the CDR3 DNA reads TGTGCTAGCACCCACAGTGGGTCCTTTATCTCTGGGGCCAACGTCCTGACTTTC.

The J gene is TRBJ2-7, the V gene TRBV1. TRBV1 is flagged as a pseudogene. CDR3 length: 18 amino acids. DNA of the CDR3: TGCACCAGCAGCCCAGAGAGGGGGGGTGCAGGGGGGATCTACGAGCAGTACTTC. Translating gives CTSSPERGGAGGIYEQYF.

This sequence joins TRBV28 and TRBJ2-3; the D is unclear. Germline values: CDR1 MDHEN, CDR2 SYDVKM. The CDR3 has 13 amino acids. Deletions cut 2 bases from V and 5 bases from J, with 8 bases between. The CDR3: CASSLGLGDTQYF. In DNA form, the CDR3 reads TGTGCCAGCAGTTTAGGCTTGGGAGATACGCAGTATTTT.

V and J are TRBV7-2 and TRBJ1-1; possibly TRBD1 for D (5 bases). Germline V lookup: CDR1 SGHTA, CDR2 FQGNSA. V was shortened by 5 bases and J by 1 base, with 8 bases between the two germline ends. The CDR3 has 13 amino acids. The CDR3 protein is CASSSTGNTEAFF. In DNA form, the CDR3 reads TGTGCCAGCAGCAGTACAGGGAACACTGAAGCTTTCTTT.

V usage is TRBV9 and J usage is TRBJ2-1; D is ambiguous. The V end lost 3 bases, the J end lost 8 bases, and 12 bases lay between the germline ends. This CDR3 comprises 13 residues. The germline V gene has CDR1 SGDLS and CDR2 YYNGEE. The CDR3 DNA sequence: TGTGCCAGCAGCGGACTGCTAGGGCATGAGCAGTTCTTC. This codes for CASSGLLGHEQFF.

The chain recombines TRBV5-6 with TRBJ2-7; TRBD1 matches 11 bases. V was pared by 3 bases and J by 6 bases, with 11 bases of the junction left unmatched. This CDR3 spans 16 amino acids. CDR1 and CDR2 (germline): SGHDT, YYEEEE. The CDR3 loop is CASSCGPGQGAPEQYF. DNA for the CDR3: TGTGCCAGCAGCTGCGGTCCCGGACAGGGGGCCCCCGAGCAGTACTTC.

In the case of this clone: This sample includes further DNA sequences coding for the same CDR3. This sequence joins TRBV7-2 and TRBJ2-1; 8 nucleotides match TRBD2. This CDR3 spans 19 amino acids. Germline CDR1 is SGHTA and CDR2 is FQGNSA. The ends lost 1 base at V and 8 bases at J; junction bases unmatched: 19. CDR3 residues: CASSLEGPWTKRESHEQFF. CDR3 DNA sequence: TGTGCCAGCAGCTTAGAAGGCCCCTGGACCAAGCGGGAGAGTCATGAGCAGTTCTTC.

J is TRBJ1-1 and V is TRBV6-6, with D possibly matching TRBD1 (5 bases). Germline V gene lookup returns CDR1 MNHNY and CDR2 SVGAGI (reference sequence). CDR3 size: 13 residues. The V gene lost 6 bases and the J gene lost 8 bases, with 16 bases spanning the gap. CDR3 in amino acids: CASSRPPRGEAFF. The CDR3 DNA sequence: TGTGCCAGCAGCCGACCCCCTCGGGGGGAAGCTTTCTTT.

V usage is TRBV6-5 and J usage is TRBJ1-2; TRBD1 matches 11 bases. Looked up from germline, CDR1 is MNHEY and CDR2 is SVGAGI. V shed 7 bases and J 5 bases; nucleotides not matched to a gene: 6. This CDR3 is 14 amino acids long. The CDR3 spells CASIKDRGRYGYTF. The CDR3 nucleotides read TGTGCCAGCATTAAGGACAGGGGGCGATATGGCTACACCTTC.

The V gene is TRBV6-5, the J gene TRBJ2-1; 8 nucleotides match TRBD2. The CDR3 totals 15 residues. J lost 6 bases, V lost 5 bases, and 9 bases had no gene match. Germline V lookup: CDR1 MNHEY, CDR2 SVGAGI. The CDR3 region has the DNA TGTGCCAGCAGTACCCCAGAAGCGGGAGTCAATGAGCAGTTCTTC. Translation: CASSTPEAGVNEQFF.

This clone was seen once. The rearrangement links TRBV27 to TRBJ1-2; 7 bases are a match to TRBD1. The V gene end was trimmed by 2 bases and the J gene end by 8 bases; junction bases not matched to a gene: 8. The CDR3 has 14 amino acids. CDR1 and CDR2 from the germline V gene are MNHEY and SMNVEV (reference sequence). The CDR3 here is CASSLAQGVKGYTF. The CDR3 bases are TGTGCCAGCAGTTTAGCGCAGGGGGTGAAAGGCTACACCTTC.